A selection of T cell receptor beta chains follows, all from one sample in a study of cytomegalovirus exposure and HLA in healthy donors. TCRdb's copy holds only in-frame clones and misses some; the assay was immunoSEQ multiplex PCR. The table lists 130,000 or so clones, around three fifths of them singletons. The source material was PBMCs. These receptors were taken from a middle-aged woman in good health and CMV-seronegative. The CDR3 runs from the conserved cysteine through the conserved F or W. The D gene is left open where the match is weak. Expanded clones get a size class; other rows say once, few or many, or leave the size out.

d_call j_call clone_size v_call cdr3_nt cdr3_aa
. TRBJ1-1 . TRBV4-1 TGCGCCAGCAGCCAAGGGGGGGGAGCGAACACTGAAGCTTTCTTT CASSQGGGANTEAFF
. TRBJ2-5 few TRBV25-1 TGTGCCAGCAGAGATAAGCTACTTGGCGGCCAAGAGACCCAGTACTTC CASRDKLLGGQETQYF
. TRBJ1-1 few TRBV6-1 TGTGCCAGCAGTCCCTCGGGGTACACTGAAGCTTTCTTT CASSPSGYTEAFF
. TRBJ1-3 . TRBV5-1 TGCGCCAGCAGCTTGGCAGCAGGGCCTGGAAACACCATATATTTT CASSLAAGPGNTIYF
. TRBJ1-1 . TRBV30 TGTGCCTGGAGTGGGGCAGGGCTTAATGAAGCTTTCTTT CAWSGAGLNEAFF
. TRBJ2-7 . TRBV27 TGTGCCAGCAGTCCACAGACCGGGAACGAGCAGTACTTC CASSPQTGNEQYF
TRBD1 TRBJ2-7 . TRBV5-5 TGTGCCAGCCTAGGACAGGGATCCTACGAGCAGTACTTC CASLGQGSYEQYF
TRBD1 TRBJ2-7 . TRBV7-2 TGTGCCAGCAGCGGACAGGGGGGGGCTTACGAGCAGTACTTC CASSGQGGAYEQYF
. TRBJ2-5 few TRBV7-9 TGTGCCAGCAGCTTGAGTCAGGTAGTCGAGACCCAGTACTTC CASSLSQVVETQYF
TRBD1 TRBJ1-6 . TRBV5-1 TGCGCCAGCAGCTTCGTAACAGGGGGCTCGCCAGACCTCCACTTT CASSFVTGGSPDLHF
. TRBJ1-1 . TRBV7-2 TGTGCCAGCAGCTCCGATCGGTGGAACACTGAAGCTTTCTTT CASSSDRWNTEAFF
TRBD2 TRBJ2-1 . TRBV5-4 TGTGCCAGCAGGTTCGCGGGGGGCCGATACAATGAGCAGTTCTTC CASRFAGGRYNEQFF
. TRBJ1-5 . TRBV18 TGTGCCAGCTCACCTCGGGACATCGGCAATCAGCCCCAGCATTTT CASSPRDIGNQPQHF
. TRBJ1-4 . TRBV14 TGTGCCAGCAGCCTCCAGAGGAATGAAAAACTGTTTTTT CASSLQRNEKLFF
. TRBJ1-5 . TRBV30 TGTGCCTGGAGTGTACGTGGTAGCAATCGGCCCCAGCATTTT CAWSVRGSNRPQHF
. TRBJ2-2 few TRBV7-7 TGTGCCAGCAGCCGTGACAGGAACACCGGGGAGCTGTTTTTT CASSRDRNTGELFF